The 11 T cell receptor beta chains listed next were all sequenced from one sample in a study of T cells in Graves' hyperthyroidism and ophthalmopathy. Amplified regions were TCR beta CDR3 sequences from RNA transcripts. A first-round RT-PCR of the TCR CDR3 used the HTBI primer set. Via MiXCR, TCRdb re-called the multiplex PCR reads, giving one row per CDR3 protein. The sample holds hundreds of thousands of distinct CDR3 sequences, around 15% seen once. Sequencing was carried out using blood. Receptor source: a woman in her fifties or sixties with Graves' ophthalmopathy.

This clonotype was picked up a small number of times. V and J are TRBV28 and TRBJ2-7; D is undetermined. Germline V gene data show CDR1 as MDHEN and CDR2 as SYDVKM. V gave up 8 bases and J gave up 2 bases, with 10 bases separating them. The length of the CDR3 is 12 residues. The CDR3 is CASGLPAYEQYF. In nucleotides, the CDR3 is TGTGCCAGCGGCCTTCCTGCCTACGAGCAGTACTTC.

The table lists this clonotype with a few counts. This chain joins TRBV27 and TRBJ1-6, with D maybe TRBD1 (6 bases). The length of the CDR3 is 14 residues. In germline, CDR1 is MNHEY, CDR2 SMNVEV (reference sequence). V lost 5 bases to trimming and J lost 10 bases, with 15 bases between them. DNA for the CDR3: TGTGCCAGCAGTAAAACAGGGATAGGATCACCCCTCCACTTT. Translating gives CASSKTGIGSPLHF.

As to this clonotype: A much larger clone differs from this one at a single base, so this may be a read error. The chain joins TRBV25-1 to TRBJ1-6; 10 bases are shared with TRBD1. Germline trimming cut 6 bases from V and 8 bases from J; bases unmatched to any gene: 4. The V gene's germline CDR1 is MGHDK and CDR2 SYGVNS. The CDR3 is made up of 14 amino acids. Here the CDR3 reads CASRQTGGYSPLHF. CDR3 sequence (DNA): TGTGCCAGCAGACAGACAGGGGGCTATTCACCCCTCCACTTT.

The V gene is TRBV9, the J gene TRBJ2-1; D remains unclear. Trimming stripped 2 bases from V and 0 bases from J, with 9 bases between. This CDR3 contains 15 residues. Germline V gene data show CDR1 as SGDLS and CDR2 as YYNGEE. For the CDR3, the DNA is TGTGCCAGCAGCGTGGAGTTTTCCTCCTACAATGAGCAGTTCTTC. Protein product: CASSVEFSSYNEQFF. The full variable domain, its missing parts supplied by reference TRBV9 and TRBJ2-1, is DSGVTQTPKHLITATGQRVTLRCSPRSGDLSVYWYQQSLDQGLQFLIQYYNGEERAKGNILERFSAQQFPDLHSELNLSSLELGDSALYFCASSVEFSSYNEQFFGPGTRLTVL.

This clonotype was detected ten times or more. The J gene is TRBJ2-3, the V gene TRBV18, with D uncertain. Germline assignment: CDR1 KGHSH and CDR2 LQKENI. The CDR3 extends over 15 amino acids. Trimming stripped 3 bases from V and 0 bases from J, with 10 bases between. CDR3 bases: TGTGCCAGCTCACCGAATGGCGTTAGCACAGATACGCAGTATTTT. It codes for CASSPNGVSTDTQYF.

This clonotype has ten or more counts. The chain joins TRBV7-3 to TRBJ1-1; unclear D gene. CDR3 length equals 13 residues. Germline CDR1 reads SGHTA; CDR2 reads FQGTGA. V was trimmed by 5 bases and J by 7 bases, leaving 14 bases between them. The DNA of the CDR3 is TGTGCCAGCAGCCCAGGACGAGTAGATGAAGCTTTCTTT. It encodes CASSPGRVDEAFF.

This clonotype was observed many times. The V gene is TRBV27, the J gene TRBJ2-2; D gene unclear. In germline, CDR1 is MNHEY, CDR2 SMNVEV (reference sequence). V lost 5 bases, J lost 6 bases, and 10 bases lay in between. The CDR3 spans 13 residues. The CDR3 spells CASSQRLSGELFF. As DNA, the CDR3 is TGTGCCAGCAGTCAACGACTGTCCGGGGAGCTGTTTTTT.

This clonotype has just one count. A much larger clone differs from this one at a single base, so this may be a read error. The rearrangement joins TRBV7-3 to TRBJ2-3; no firm D call. The CDR3 extends over 15 amino acids. Germline-derived CDR1 and CDR2 are SGHTA and FQGTGA. This CDR3 is CASSLSGSSTDTQCF. The CDR3 region has the DNA TGTGCCAGCAGCTTATCGGGCAGCAGCACAGATACGCAGTGTTTT. The whole variable domain, filled in from reference TRBV7-3 and TRBJ2-3, reads GAGVSQTPSNKVTEKGKYVELRCDPISGHTALYWYRQSLGQGPEFLIYFQGTGAADDSGLPNDRFFAVRPEGSVSTLKIQRTERGDSAVYLCASSLSGSSTDTQCFGPGTRLTVL.

This chain joins TRBV3-1 and TRBJ1-1; 10 positions match TRBD1. With 10 bases clipped from V and 0 bases from J, the junction kept 5 bases outside the gene matches. This CDR3 has 14 amino acids. The germline V gene has CDR1 LGHDT and CDR2 YNNKEL (reference sequence). The CDR3 DNA reads as TGTGCCACCCGGGACAGGGGTATGAACACTGAAGCTTTCTTT. This encodes CATRDRGMNTEAFF. Together with reference TRBV3-1 and TRBJ1-1, the CDR3 gives the full variable domain: DTAVSQTPKYLVTQMGNDKSIKCEQNLGHDTMYWYKQDSKKFLKIMFSYNNKELIINETVPNRFSPKSPDKAHLNLHINSLELGDSAVYFCATRDRGMNTEAFFGQGTRLTVV.

This rearrangement joins TRBV6-1 to TRBJ1-2; maybe TRBD1 (5 bases). CDR3 length: 13 residues. V gave up 3 bases and J gave up 6 bases, with 11 bases separating them. CDR1 and CDR2 from the germline V gene are MNHNS and SASEGT. CDR3 in DNA: TGTGCCAGCAGTGACAGGGTGGAGGATGGCTACACCTTC. Protein sequence: CASSDRVEDGYTF.

This chain connects TRBV7-2 to TRBJ2-1; D unclear. The CDR3 is 16 residues long. V lost 3 bases to trimming and J lost 4 bases, with 16 bases between them. The germline CDR1 and CDR2 sequences are SGHTA and FQGNSA. The CDR3 loop is CASSLRSTEYYNEQFF. For the CDR3, the DNA is TGTGCCAGCAGCTTGCGCTCGACCGAGTATTACAATGAGCAGTTCTTC.